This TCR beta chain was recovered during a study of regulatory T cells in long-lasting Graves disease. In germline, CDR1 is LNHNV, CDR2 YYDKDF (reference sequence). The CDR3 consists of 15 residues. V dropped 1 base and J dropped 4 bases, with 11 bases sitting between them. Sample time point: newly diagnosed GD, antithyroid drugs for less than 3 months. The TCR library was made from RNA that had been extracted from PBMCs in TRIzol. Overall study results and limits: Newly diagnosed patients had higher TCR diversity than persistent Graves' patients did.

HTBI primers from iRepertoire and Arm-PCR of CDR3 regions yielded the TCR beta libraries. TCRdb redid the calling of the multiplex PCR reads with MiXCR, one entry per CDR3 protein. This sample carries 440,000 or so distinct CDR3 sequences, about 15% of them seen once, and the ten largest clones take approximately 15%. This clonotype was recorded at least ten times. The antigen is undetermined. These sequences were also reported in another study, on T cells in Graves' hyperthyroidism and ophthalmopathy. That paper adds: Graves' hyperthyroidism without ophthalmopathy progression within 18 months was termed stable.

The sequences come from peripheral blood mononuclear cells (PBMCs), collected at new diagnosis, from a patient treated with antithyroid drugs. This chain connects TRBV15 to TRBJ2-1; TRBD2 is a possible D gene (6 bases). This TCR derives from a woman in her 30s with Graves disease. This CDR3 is CATSRVEGGYNEQFF. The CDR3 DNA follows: TGTGCCACCAGCAGAGTTGAGGGAGGTTACAATGAGCAGTTCTTC.